The 23 T cell receptor beta chains in this list originate from one sample, sequenced in a study of T cells in Graves' hyperthyroidism and ophthalmopathy. Regions amplified from RNA transcripts were the TCR beta CDR3 regions. Carried out on the TCR CDR3, a first-round RT-PCR used the HTBI primer set. One entry per CDR3 protein, called by TCRdb with MiXCR from the multiplex PCR reads. The table records a few hundred thousand distinct CDR3 sequences, roughly 15% of them present only once. The material sequenced was blood. The receptors originated from a woman aged 40-49 years with Graves' hyperthyroidism that later progressed to Graves' ophthalmopathy.

This clonotype was observed at least ten times. The gene calls are TRBV28 and TRBJ2-1, with D uncertain. CDR3 length: 12 residues. Trimming left V 8 bases short and J 13 bases short, with 18 bases between. Germline loops: CDR1 MDHEN, CDR2 SYDVKM. The CDR3 DNA reads TGTGCCAGCGGCCCCCTATCAGCCTTTCAGTTCTTC. Its protein product is CASGPLSAFQFF.

This clonotype was seen ten or more times. This sequence joins TRBV10-3 and TRBJ2-1, with 9 bases fitting TRBD2. Looked up from germline, CDR1 is ENHRY and CDR2 is SYGVKD. Trimming took 10 bases from V and 10 from J; bases not matched to a gene: 17. CDR3 size: 15 residues. DNA of the CDR3: TGTGCCACTCACCCTGGTGCGGGAGGGAGACGGGAGCAGTTCTTC. This encodes CATHPGAGGRREQFF.

This clonotype has at least ten counts. The chain carries TRBV5-1 and TRBJ1-1; TRBD1 agrees at 7 bases. The junction had 9 bases not matched to a gene; V was cut back by 5 bases and J by 5 bases. The CDR3 extends over 14 amino acids. From germline, CDR1 is SGHRS and CDR2 YFSETQ. The CDR3 DNA reads TGCGCCAGCAGACTGGCCGGGACAGATACTGAAGCTTTCTTT. The encoded protein is CASRLAGTDTEAFF.

There are many counts of this clonotype. The chain employs TRBV20-1 and TRBJ2-3; 10 bases match TRBD2. The germline CDR1 and CDR2 sequences are DFQATT and SNEGSKA (reference sequence). CDR3 length: 16 residues. After removal of 0 bases from V and 2 bases from J, the junction contained 5 bases not matched to a gene. In DNA, the CDR3 is TGCAGTGCTAGAGATCAGCTAGCGGGAGCCACAGATACGCAGTATTTT. Translating gives CSARDQLAGATDTQYF.

This clonotype appeared many times. The rearrangement uses TRBV4-1 and TRBJ2-1, with a weak D call TRBD2 (6 bases). Germline lookup yields CDR1 MGHRA and CDR2 YSYEKL. The CDR3 runs to 16 residues. Trimming left V 0 bases short and J 2 bases short, with 11 bases between. Written as DNA, the CDR3 is TGCGCCAGCAGCCAAGACGGGAGACCGCCCTACAATGAGCAGTTCTTC. Encoded protein: CASSQDGRPPYNEQFF.

Regarding this clonotype: This clone may be a read error of a much larger clone one base away. The genes are TRBV11-2 and TRBJ2-1; TRBD2 matches at 10 bases. The CDR3 is 15 amino acids. Germline CDR1 and CDR2: SGHAT and FQNNGV. J gave up 4 bases and V 5 bases, and 5 bases lay outside the gene matches. The CDR3, as DNA: TGTGCCAGCAGCCCGGGACTAGCGTTATACAATGAGCAGTTCTTC. Its protein product is CASSPGLALYNEQFF.

The table lists this clonotype with a few counts. The rearrangement links TRBV20-1 to TRBJ2-1; D not certain. Germline V CDR1 and CDR2: DFQATT, SNEGSKA (reference sequence). There are 13 residues in the CDR3. Trimming shortened V by 4 bases and J by 8 bases, and 15 bases separated the two germline ends. The CDR3 region has the DNA TGCAGTGCTATCGTCGAGGCCGGCTATGAGCAGTTCTTC. Its protein product is CSAIVEAGYEQFF.

This clonotype was seen many times. The genes are TRBV2 and TRBJ2-1; D possibly matches TRBD1 or TRBD2 (6 bases each). The CDR3 consists of 17 residues. The V gene's germline CDR1 is SNHLY and CDR2 FYNNEI. Trimming shortened V by 6 bases and J by 10 bases, and 28 bases separated the two germline ends. CDR3 residues: CASSPTVGGALGMEQFF. CDR3 in DNA: TGTGCCAGCAGCCCAACGGTGGGGGGCGCGTTGGGTATGGAGCAGTTCTTC. Combining the CDR3 with reference TRBV2 and TRBJ2-1 gives the whole variable domain EPEVTQTPSHQVTQMGQEVILRCVPISNHLYFYWYRQILGQKVEFLVSFYNNEISEKSEIFDDQFSVERPDGSNFTLKIRSTKLEDSAMYFCASSPTVGGALGMEQFFGPGTRLTVL.

This clonotype was found many times. The V call is TRBV7-2, the J call TRBJ2-3; 10 positions match TRBD2. This CDR3 region has 15 residues. The trim removed 5 bases at V and 4 bases at J, leaving 6 bases unmatched. Germline V CDR1 and CDR2: SGHTA, FQGNSA. CDR3 in amino acids: CASSHSGRFSDTQYF. In DNA, the CDR3 is TGTGCCAGCAGCCATAGCGGGAGGTTCTCAGATACGCAGTATTTT.

This clonotype has more than one count but fewer than ten. CDR3 in DNA: TGTGCCAGCAGCTTAGTTGGGCATCAGCCCCAGCATTTT. As protein: CASSLVGHQPQHF. V usage is TRBV7-2 and J usage is TRBJ1-5; D not certain. The germline V and J ends were trimmed by 1 base and 5 bases, with 6 bases remaining between them. The CDR3 contains 13 residues. Per the germline V gene, CDR1 is SGHTA and CDR2 is FQGNSA.

This chain joins TRBV11-1 and TRBJ2-3; 12 nucleotides line up with TRBD2. CDR1 and CDR2 from the germline V gene are SGHAT and FQDESV (reference sequence). V shed 3 bases, J shed 6 bases, and the junction held 7 bases outside the gene matches. This CDR3 has 16 residues. The CDR3 is CASSFPSGRARDTQYF. CDR3 sequence (DNA): TGTGCCAGCAGCTTCCCTAGCGGGAGGGCCAGGGATACGCAGTATTTT.

As regards this clonotype: This may come from a read error, since a much larger clone is one base off. The genes are TRBV2 and TRBJ1-2; 11 nucleotides line up with TRBD1. Germline values: CDR1 SNHLY, CDR2 FYNNEI. The CDR3 is 13 amino acids. The CDR3 loop reads CAGSAGQGVGYTF. Written as DNA, the CDR3 is TGTGCCGGCAGCGCGGGACAGGGGGTTGGCTACACCTTC. Complete variable domain (other parts from reference TRBV2 and TRBJ1-2): EPEVTQTPSHQVTQMGQEVILRCVPISNHLYFYWYRQILGQKVEFLVSFYNNEISEKSEIFDDQFSVERPDGSNFTLKIRSTKLEDSAMYFCAGSAGQGVGYTFGSGTRLTVV.

This chain links TRBV10-1 with TRBJ1-4, with a possible D match to TRBD1 (5 bases). Trimming cost V 4 bases and J 0 bases, with 15 bases left between them. Germline values: CDR1 WNHNN, CDR2 SYGVQD (reference sequence). This CDR3 spans 17 amino acids. CDR3 region: CASSGYVGLTTNEKLFF. The CDR3 bases are TGCGCCAGCAGTGGGTACGTGGGACTAACAACTAATGAAAAACTGTTTTTT.

This sequence joins TRBV7-9 and TRBJ2-3; possible D gene TRBD2, 5 bases. This CDR3 comprises 12 residues. The V gene's germline CDR1 is SEHNR and CDR2 FQNEAQ (reference sequence). V was trimmed by 5 bases and J by 5 bases, leaving 8 bases between them. The CDR3 region is CASSQAEDTQYF. As DNA, the CDR3 is TGTGCCAGCAGCCAAGCGGAAGATACGCAGTATTTT.

This chain uses TRBV28 with TRBJ1-1, with D possibly being TRBD1 (5 bases). V lost 5 bases to trimming and J lost 1 base, with 11 bases between them. This CDR3 is built from 14 residues. Germline-derived CDR1 and CDR2 are MDHEN and SYDVKM. The CDR3 loop reads CASSAGQTNTEAFF. The CDR3 coding sequence is TGTGCCAGCAGTGCGGGGCAGACGAACACTGAAGCTTTCTTT. The entire variable domain, with the rest obtained from reference TRBV28 and TRBJ1-1, is as follows: DVKVTQSSRYLVKRTGEKVFLECVQDMDHENMFWYRQDPGLGLRLIYFSYDVKMKEKGDIPEGYSVSREKKERFSLILESASTNQTSMYLCASSAGQTNTEAFFGQGTRLTVV.

This clonotype was detected ten times or more. The chain employs TRBV30 and TRBJ1-5; 7 bases agree with TRBD1. V was clipped by 5 bases and J by 6 bases; unmatched bases: 7. The CDR3 extends over 13 amino acids. In germline, CDR1 is GTSNPN, CDR2 SVGIG (reference sequence). CDR3 DNA sequence: TGTGCCTGGTCGGAAGGGGGCGGTCAGCCCCAGCATTTT. Its protein is CAWSEGGGQPQHF.

In the case of this clonotype: The missing conserved phenylalanine or tryptophan at the end of this CDR3 makes a read error likely. This chain joins TRBV5-6 and TRBJ1-4; 8 nucleotides line up with TRBD1. CDR3 length equals 15 residues. The germline gives CDR1 SGHDT, CDR2 YYEEEE. J was trimmed by 4 bases and V by 7 bases; bases with no gene match: 9. The CDR3, as DNA: TGTGCCAGCCGGACGACAGGGGCTTTTAATGAAAAACTGTTTTGT. Its translation: CASRTTGAFNEKLFC.

This clonotype has at least ten counts. This could be a read error, since a much larger clone is one nucleotide away. The chain combines TRBV5-8 with TRBJ2-2; D possibly corresponds to TRBD1 (5 bases). V gave up 0 bases and J gave up 0 bases, with 6 bases separating them. Germline V gives CDR1 SGHTS, CDR2 YDEGEE. The CDR3 extends over 15 amino acids. The CDR3 nucleotides read TGTGCCAGCAGCTTGGGACAGCCGAACACCGGGGAGCTGTTTTTT. This sequence encodes CASSLGQPNTGELFF.

This clonotype was counted many times. CDR3 residues: CASSFRWDTEAFF. In DNA, the CDR3 is TGTGCCAGCAGTTTCCGTTGGGACACTGAAGCTTTCTTT. The chain is built from TRBV12-3 or TRBV12-4 and TRBJ1-1; D is uncertain. Trimming removed 3 bases at V and 3 bases at J, with 8 bases between. The CDR3 is 13 amino acids.

With regard to this clonotype: A much larger clone is a single base away; this may be a read error. V gene TRBV12-3 or TRBV12-4 combines with J gene TRBJ1-4; possibly TRBD1 for D (5 bases). This CDR3 has 15 residues. The CDR3 region has the DNA TGTGCCAGCAGTTTTCGGGGCAGAGCTAATGAAAAACTGCTTTTT. This translates into CASSFRGRANEKLLF.

This clonotype was seen at least ten times. The chain couples TRBV11-2 to TRBJ2-1; the match to TRBD2 covers 10 bases. From germline, CDR1 is SGHAT and CDR2 FQNNGV. The CDR3 has 14 residues. V lost 0 bases to trimming and J lost 10 bases; unmatched junction nucleotides: 3. This CDR3 is CASSLDTSGTEQFF. CDR3 bases: TGTGCCAGCAGCTTAGATACTAGCGGGACGGAGCAGTTCTTC.

This clonotype was seen ten or more times. V usage is TRBV4-1 and J usage is TRBJ1-2; unclear D gene. In germline, CDR1 is MGHRA, CDR2 YSYEKL. V dropped 3 bases and J dropped 2 bases, with 10 bases sitting between them. CDR3 size: 14 residues. In DNA, the CDR3 is TGCGCCAGCAGCCAGGACGGGTTAAACTATGGCTACACCTTC. Its translation is CASSQDGLNYGYTF.

As for this clonotype: Given a much more abundant clone one base away, this may be a read error. The gene calls are TRBV6-5 and TRBJ2-7; D may be TRBD1 or TRBD2 (5 bases each). The germline V and J ends were trimmed by 2 bases and 0 bases, with 14 bases remaining between them. The germline V gene encodes CDR1 MNHEY and CDR2 SVGAGI. This CDR3 spans 16 amino acids. The CDR3 is CASSYVGAGSSYEQYF. Here the CDR3 DNA reads TGTGCCAGCAGTTACGTAGGTGCAGGGAGCTCCTACGAGCAGTACTTC.